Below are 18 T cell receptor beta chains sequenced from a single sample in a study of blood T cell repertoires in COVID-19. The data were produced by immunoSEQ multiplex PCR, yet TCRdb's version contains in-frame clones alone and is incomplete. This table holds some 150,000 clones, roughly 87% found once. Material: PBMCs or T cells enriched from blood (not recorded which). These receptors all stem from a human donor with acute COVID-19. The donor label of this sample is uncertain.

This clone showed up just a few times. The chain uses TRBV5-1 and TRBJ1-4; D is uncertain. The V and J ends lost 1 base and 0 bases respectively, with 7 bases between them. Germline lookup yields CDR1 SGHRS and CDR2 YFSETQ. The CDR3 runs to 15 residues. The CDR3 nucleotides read TGCGCCAGCAGCTTGAACGGGGCAACTAATGAAAAACTGTTTTTT. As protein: CASSLNGATNEKLFF. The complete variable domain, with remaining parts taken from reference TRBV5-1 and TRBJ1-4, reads KAGVTQTPRYLIKTRGQQVTLSCSPISGHRSVSWYQQTPGQGLQFLFEYFSETQRNKGNFPGRFSGRQFSNSRSEMNVSTLELGDSALYLCASSLNGATNEKLFFGSGTQLSVL.

CDR3 region: CASTDRVYNGYTF. CDR3 DNA: TGTGCCAGCACTGACAGGGTGTATAATGGCTACACCTTC. V usage is TRBV27 and J usage is TRBJ1-2; 7 nucleotides line up with TRBD1. The germline CDR1 and CDR2 sequences are MNHEY and SMNVEV (reference sequence). The CDR3 runs 13 residues. The trim removed 7 bases at V and 6 bases at J, leaving 8 bases unmatched.

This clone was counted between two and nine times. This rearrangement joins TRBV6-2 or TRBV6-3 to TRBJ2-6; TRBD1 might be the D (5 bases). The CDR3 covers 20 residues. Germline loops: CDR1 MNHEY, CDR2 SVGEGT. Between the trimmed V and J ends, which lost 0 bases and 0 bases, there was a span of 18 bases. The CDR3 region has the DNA TGTGCCAGCAGTTACTCGATCAGGGCACTACACCACTCTGGGGCCAACGTCCTGACTTTC. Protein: CASSYSIRALHHSGANVLTF.

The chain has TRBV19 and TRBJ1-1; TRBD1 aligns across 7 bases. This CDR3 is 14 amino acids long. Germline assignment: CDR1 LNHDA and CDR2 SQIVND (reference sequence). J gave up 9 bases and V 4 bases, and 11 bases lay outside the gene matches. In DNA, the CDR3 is TGTGCCAGTAGTACCGAAACCGGGACAGCAAAAGCTTTCTTT. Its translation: CASSTETGTAKAFF.

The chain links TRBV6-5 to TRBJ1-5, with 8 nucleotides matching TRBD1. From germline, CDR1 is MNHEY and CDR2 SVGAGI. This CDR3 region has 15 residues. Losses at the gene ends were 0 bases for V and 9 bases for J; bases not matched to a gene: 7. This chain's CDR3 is CASSYSYRGDRPQHF. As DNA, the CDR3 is TGTGCCAGCAGTTACTCCTACAGGGGGGACCGGCCCCAGCATTTT.

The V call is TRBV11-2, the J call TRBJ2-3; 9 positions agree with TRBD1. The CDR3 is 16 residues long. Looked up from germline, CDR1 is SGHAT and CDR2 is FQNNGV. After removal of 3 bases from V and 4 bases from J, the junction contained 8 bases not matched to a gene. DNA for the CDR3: TGTGCCAGCAGCTTCATTCCGGGACAGGGATCAGATACGCAGTATTTT. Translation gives CASSFIPGQGSDTQYF.

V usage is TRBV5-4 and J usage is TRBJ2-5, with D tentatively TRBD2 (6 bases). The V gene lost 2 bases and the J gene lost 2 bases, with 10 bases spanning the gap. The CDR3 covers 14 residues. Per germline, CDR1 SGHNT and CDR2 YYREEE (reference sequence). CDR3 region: CASSLRSGQETQYF. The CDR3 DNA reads TGTGCCAGCAGCTTAAGGAGCGGGCAAGAGACCCAGTACTTC.

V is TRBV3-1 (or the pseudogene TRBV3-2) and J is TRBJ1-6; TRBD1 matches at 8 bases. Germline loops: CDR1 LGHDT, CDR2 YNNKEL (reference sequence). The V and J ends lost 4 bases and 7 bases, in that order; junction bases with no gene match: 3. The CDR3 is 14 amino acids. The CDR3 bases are TGTGCCAGCAGCCGGACAGGGAGCAATTCACCCCTCCACTTT. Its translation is CASSRTGSNSPLHF.

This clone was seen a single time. The CDR3 protein is CASSTRQGGNSPLHF. The CDR3 region has the DNA TGTGCCAGCAGCACACGACAGGGCGGCAATTCACCCCTCCACTTT. The gene calls are TRBV7-3 and TRBJ1-6; 7 bases fit TRBD1. The length of the CDR3 is 15 residues. Germline assignment: CDR1 SGHTA and CDR2 FQGTGA. V was clipped by 5 bases and J by 7 bases; unmatched bases: 8.

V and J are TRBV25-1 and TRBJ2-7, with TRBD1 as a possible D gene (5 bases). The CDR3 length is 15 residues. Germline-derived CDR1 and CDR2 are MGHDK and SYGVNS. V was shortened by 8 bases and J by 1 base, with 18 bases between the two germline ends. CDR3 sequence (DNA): TGTGCCAGCCGTGGTCCAGGGATCGTGTCCTACGAGCAGTACTTC. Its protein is CASRGPGIVSYEQYF.

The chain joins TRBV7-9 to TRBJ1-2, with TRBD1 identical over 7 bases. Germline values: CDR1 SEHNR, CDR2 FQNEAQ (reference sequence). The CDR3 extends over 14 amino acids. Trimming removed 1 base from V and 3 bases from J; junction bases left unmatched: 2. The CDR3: CASSLGQGDYGYTF. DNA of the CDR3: TGTGCCAGCAGCTTAGGACAGGGTGACTATGGCTACACCTTC.

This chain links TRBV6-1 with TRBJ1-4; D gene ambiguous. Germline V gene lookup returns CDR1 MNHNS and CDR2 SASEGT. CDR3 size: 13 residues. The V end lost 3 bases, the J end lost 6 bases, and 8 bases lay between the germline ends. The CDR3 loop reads CASSDMFDEKLFF. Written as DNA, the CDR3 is TGTGCCAGCAGTGACATGTTTGATGAAAAACTGTTTTTT.

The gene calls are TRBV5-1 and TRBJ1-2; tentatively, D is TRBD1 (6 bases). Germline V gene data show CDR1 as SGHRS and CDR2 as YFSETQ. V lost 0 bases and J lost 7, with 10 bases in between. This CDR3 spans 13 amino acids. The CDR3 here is CASSLAVRGGYTF. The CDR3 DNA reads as TGCGCCAGCAGCTTGGCCGTCAGGGGTGGCTACACCTTC.

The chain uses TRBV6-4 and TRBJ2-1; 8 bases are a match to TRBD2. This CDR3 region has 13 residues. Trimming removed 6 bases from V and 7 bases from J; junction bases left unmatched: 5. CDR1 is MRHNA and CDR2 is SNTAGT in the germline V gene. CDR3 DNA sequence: TGTGCCAGCAGCAGGACTAGCTGGAATGAGCAGTTCTTC. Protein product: CASSRTSWNEQFF.

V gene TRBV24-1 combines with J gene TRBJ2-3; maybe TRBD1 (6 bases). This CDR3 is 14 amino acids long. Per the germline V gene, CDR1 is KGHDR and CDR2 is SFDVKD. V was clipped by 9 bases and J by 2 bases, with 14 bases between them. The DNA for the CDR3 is TGTGCCACCGCAGGGGATACTGACACAGATACGCAGTATTTT. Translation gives CATAGDTDTDTQYF.

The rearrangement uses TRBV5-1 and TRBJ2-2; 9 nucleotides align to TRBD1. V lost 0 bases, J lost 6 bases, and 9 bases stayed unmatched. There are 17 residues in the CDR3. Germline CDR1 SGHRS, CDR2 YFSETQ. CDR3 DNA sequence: TGCGCCAGCAGCTTGGCCCCGGAACAGGGGGCAGCCGGGGAGCTGTTTTTT. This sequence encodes CASSLAPEQGAAGELFF.

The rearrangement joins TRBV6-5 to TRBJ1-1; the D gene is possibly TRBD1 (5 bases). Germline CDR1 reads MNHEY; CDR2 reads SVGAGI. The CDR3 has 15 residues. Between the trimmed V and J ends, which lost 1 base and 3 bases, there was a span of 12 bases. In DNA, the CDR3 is TGTGCCAGCAGTTACTATCAGGGTGGGGACACTGAAGCTTTCTTT. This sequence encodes CASSYYQGGDTEAFF.

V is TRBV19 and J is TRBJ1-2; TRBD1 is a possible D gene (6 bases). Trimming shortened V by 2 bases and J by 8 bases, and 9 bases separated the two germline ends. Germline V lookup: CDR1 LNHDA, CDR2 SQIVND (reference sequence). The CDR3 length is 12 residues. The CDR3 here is CASSIQGYGYTF. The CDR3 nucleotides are TGTGCCAGTAGTATACAGGGGTACGGCTACACCTTC.